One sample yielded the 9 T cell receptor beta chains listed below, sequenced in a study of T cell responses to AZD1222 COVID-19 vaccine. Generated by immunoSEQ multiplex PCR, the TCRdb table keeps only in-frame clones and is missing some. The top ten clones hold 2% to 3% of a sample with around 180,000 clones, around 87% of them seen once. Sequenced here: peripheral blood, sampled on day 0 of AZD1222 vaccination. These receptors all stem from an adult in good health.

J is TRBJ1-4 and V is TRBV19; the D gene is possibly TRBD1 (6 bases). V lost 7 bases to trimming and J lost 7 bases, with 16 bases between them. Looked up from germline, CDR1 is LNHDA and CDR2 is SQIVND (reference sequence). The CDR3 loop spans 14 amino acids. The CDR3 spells CASIGGRGGEKLFF. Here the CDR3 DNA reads TGTGCCAGTATAGGGGGGCGAGGAGGTGAAAAACTGTTTTTT.

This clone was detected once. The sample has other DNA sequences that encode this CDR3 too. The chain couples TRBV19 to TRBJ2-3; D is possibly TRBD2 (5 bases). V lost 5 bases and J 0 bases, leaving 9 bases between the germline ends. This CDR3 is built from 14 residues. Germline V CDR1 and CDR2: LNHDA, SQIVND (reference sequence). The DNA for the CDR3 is TGTGCCAGTAGTTTGGGAGCGAGCACAGATACGCAGTATTTT. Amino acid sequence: CASSLGASTDTQYF.

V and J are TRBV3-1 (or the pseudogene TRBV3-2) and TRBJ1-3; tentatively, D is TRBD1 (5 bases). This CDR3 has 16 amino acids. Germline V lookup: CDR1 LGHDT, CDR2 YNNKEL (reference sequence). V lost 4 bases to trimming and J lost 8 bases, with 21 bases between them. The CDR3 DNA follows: TGTGCCAGCAGCCCTTCCCGGTGGGGGGGGAGTTACACCATATATTTT. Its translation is CASSPSRWGGSYTIYF.

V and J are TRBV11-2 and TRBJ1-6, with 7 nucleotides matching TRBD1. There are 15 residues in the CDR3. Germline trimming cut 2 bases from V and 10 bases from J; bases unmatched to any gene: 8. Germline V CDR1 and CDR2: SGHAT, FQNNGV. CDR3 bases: TGTGCCAGCAGCTTACCCAACAGGGGAGGCTCACCCCTCCACTTT. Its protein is CASSLPNRGGSPLHF.

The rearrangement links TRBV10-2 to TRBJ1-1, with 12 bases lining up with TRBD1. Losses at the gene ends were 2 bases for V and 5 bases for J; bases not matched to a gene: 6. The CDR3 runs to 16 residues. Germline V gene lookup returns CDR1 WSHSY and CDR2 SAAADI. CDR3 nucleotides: TGCGCCAGCAGTGAGACCCGGGACAGGGGGCTTACTGAAGCTTTCTTT. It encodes CASSETRDRGLTEAFF.

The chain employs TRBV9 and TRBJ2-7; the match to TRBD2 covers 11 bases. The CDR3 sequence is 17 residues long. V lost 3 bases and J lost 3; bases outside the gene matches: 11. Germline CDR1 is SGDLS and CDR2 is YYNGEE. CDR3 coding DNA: TGTGCCAGCAGCGAGGGGGGTAGCGGGAGGGCCCGCTACGAGCAGTACTTC. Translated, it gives CASSEGGSGRARYEQYF.

The CDR3: CSVEDGANTEAFF. The CDR3 DNA is TGCAGCGTTGAAGACGGGGCGAACACTGAAGCTTTCTTT. The chain employs TRBV29-1 and TRBJ1-1; possible D gene TRBD1, 5 bases. The CDR3 spans 13 residues. Trimming pared 0 bases from V and 1 base from J, leaving 6 bases between. The germline gives CDR1 SQVTM, CDR2 ANQGSEA.

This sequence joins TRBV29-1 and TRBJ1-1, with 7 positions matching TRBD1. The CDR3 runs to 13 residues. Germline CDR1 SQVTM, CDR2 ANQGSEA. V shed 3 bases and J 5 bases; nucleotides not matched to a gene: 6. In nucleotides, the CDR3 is TGCAGCGTTGAGGACAGGAGAGGGACTGAAGCTTTCTTT. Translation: CSVEDRRGTEAFF.

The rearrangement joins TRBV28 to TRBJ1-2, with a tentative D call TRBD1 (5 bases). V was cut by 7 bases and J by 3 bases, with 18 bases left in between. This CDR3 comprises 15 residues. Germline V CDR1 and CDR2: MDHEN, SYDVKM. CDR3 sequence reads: CASTEEGARDYGYTF. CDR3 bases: TGTGCCAGCACCGAGGAAGGGGCGCGGGACTATGGCTACACCTTC.